The 10 T cell receptor beta chains listed next were all sequenced from one sample in a study of response to subunit inactivated influenza vaccine. TCRdb reprocessed the RT-PCR reads with MiXCR, giving one entry per CDR3 protein. This sample has roughly 570,000 distinct CDR3 sequences, with 14% found just once. Here the sequenced sample was PBMCs from blood, taken 11 to 12 days after vaccination. Every receptor here comes from a man in his fifties or sixties who received an inactivated influenza vaccine.

V gene TRBV29-1 combines with J gene TRBJ2-2, with unresolved D. The CDR3 is 15 amino acids. Germline V CDR1 and CDR2: SQVTM, ANQGSEA. Trimming removed 7 bases at V and 7 bases at J, with 22 bases between. The DNA of the CDR3 is TGCAGCGCCGGAAGCGTCCAGATCGAGAGCGGGGAGCTGTTTTTT. The encoded protein is CSAGSVQIESGELFF.

CDR3 region: CASSPPGRGLGTQYF. The CDR3 DNA reads TGTGCCAGCTCACCACCGGGCAGGGGGCTTGGTACGCAGTATTTT. J is TRBJ2-3 and V is TRBV18, with TRBD1 matching 8 bases. Germline assignment: CDR1 KGHSH and CDR2 LQKENI. This CDR3 is built from 15 residues. V lost 0 bases and J lost 8; bases outside the gene matches: 7.

This clonotype was counted between two and nine times. The J gene is TRBJ1-1, the V gene TRBV11-2, with D uncertain. Germline V gives CDR1 SGHAT, CDR2 FQNNGV. This CDR3 is 14 amino acids long. Trimming removed 9 bases at V and 3 bases at J, with 17 bases between. CDR3 bases: TGTGCCAGGAAACCCAAACGGAAGGACACTGAAGCTTTCTTT. Translated: CARKPKRKDTEAFF.

This clonotype was found a few times. The chain couples TRBV7-2 to TRBJ2-5, with D hard to call. V shed 2 bases and J shed 0 bases, with 10 bases lying between them. In germline, CDR1 is SGHTA, CDR2 FQGNSA. CDR3 length: 15 amino acids. The CDR3: CASSLFFAHQETQYF. The CDR3 coding sequence is TGTGCCAGCAGCTTATTTTTTGCCCACCAAGAGACCCAGTACTTC. Supplemented by reference TRBV7-2 and TRBJ2-5, the full variable domain reads GAGVSQSPSNKVTEKGKDVELRCDPISGHTALYWYRQSLGQGLEFLIYFQGNSAPDKSGLPSDRFSAERTGGSVSTLTIQRTQQEDSAVYLCASSLFFAHQETQYFGPGTRLLVL.

The rearrangement joins TRBV27 to TRBJ2-7; TRBD2 matches at 8 bases. The CDR3 totals 15 residues. The germline V gene encodes CDR1 MNHEY and CDR2 SMNVEV (reference sequence). Trimming removed 5 bases from V and 1 base from J; junction bases left unmatched: 7. This CDR3 is CASSPSAGGSYEQYF. The CDR3 DNA sequence: TGTGCCAGCAGTCCGTCTGCGGGAGGTTCCTACGAGCAGTACTTC.

This clonotype showed up just a few times. The rearrangement uses TRBV19 and TRBJ1-5; possibly TRBD1 for D (5 bases). V lost 3 bases and J lost 0, with 18 bases in between. The CDR3 covers 18 residues. CDR1 is LNHDA and CDR2 is SQIVND in the germline V gene (reference sequence). The CDR3 sequence is CASSIRGPSGYSNQPQHF. The CDR3 DNA follows: TGTGCCAGTAGTATCCGGGGCCCAAGCGGATATAGCAATCAGCCCCAGCATTTT.

This clonotype was picked up a small number of times. The chain is built from TRBV20-1 and TRBJ2-1; 9 bases match TRBD1. This CDR3 has 16 residues. Germline trimming cut 6 bases from V and 0 bases from J; bases unmatched to any gene: 9. Germline lookup yields CDR1 DFQATT and CDR2 SNEGSKA (reference sequence). The CDR3 nucleotides are TGCAGTGCCTTTAGCCGGACAGGGGACTCCTACAATGAGCAGTTCTTC. Protein product: CSAFSRTGDSYNEQFF.

This clonotype showed up just a few times. DNA of the CDR3: TGCAGCGTTGGGGGGGGGCTCCGCACAGATACGCAGTATTTT. Its translation: CSVGGGLRTDTQYF. The chain has TRBV29-1 and TRBJ2-3; D possibly corresponds to TRBD2 (7 bases). The CDR3 runs to 14 residues. CDR1 and CDR2 (germline): SQVTM, ANQGSEA. Trimming stripped 4 bases from V and 1 base from J, with 12 bases between.

This clonotype has a handful of counts. This chain joins TRBV7-3 and TRBJ2-1; 15 nucleotides line up with TRBD2. CDR1 and CDR2 from the germline V gene are SGHTA and FQGTGA. This CDR3 contains 22 residues. Losses at the gene ends were 1 base for V and 5 bases for J; bases not matched to a gene: 18. CDR3 amino acids: CASSLKGWRRGLAGGWDNEQFF. In DNA, the CDR3 is TGTGCCAGCAGCTTAAAGGGGTGGCGCAGGGGACTAGCGGGAGGCTGGGACAATGAGCAGTTCTTC.

This clonotype was counted a few times. This chain uses TRBV12-3 or TRBV12-4 with TRBJ1-2, with D tentatively TRBD1 (6 bases). V shed 5 bases and J shed 8 bases, with 12 bases lying between them. The CDR3 is 12 residues long. DNA of the CDR3: TGTGCCAGCAGTCGGGGGGCCGGGGGCTACACCTTC. Translation: CASSRGAGGYTF.